The source of this T cell receptor (beta chain) is a study of T cells after yellow fever vaccination. The J segment lost 5 bases and the V segment lost 7 bases, leaving 10 bases of the junction unmatched. This CDR3 spans 14 amino acids. The TCR cDNA carried a universal primer site and UMIs from 5'RACE template switching. TCRdb redid the calling of the 5' RACE reads with MiXCR, one entry per CDR3 protein. The profile shows hundreds of thousands of distinct CDR3 sequences, about 13% of them singletons. The receptor comes from a man aged 30 to 45 who received the YFV17D yellow fever vaccine. The sequenced sample was PBMCs, obtained on the day of the yellow fever booster vaccination. The V gene is TRBV12-3 or TRBV12-4, the J gene TRBJ2-7; 8 bases match TRBD1. Here the CDR3 reads CASTQAGGFHEQYF. CDR3 nucleotide sequence: TGTGCCAGCACCCAGGCAGGGGGCTTCCACGAGCAGTACTTC.